The rows below give T cell receptor beta chains drawn from one sample of a study of blood T cell repertoires in COVID-19. Sequenced by immunoSEQ multiplex PCR; TCRdb stores in-frame clones only, minus some. This sample has 300,000 to 450,000 clones, with more than 85% found just once. The material sequenced was peripheral blood. These receptors were obtained from a human donor in a cohort sampled during active COVID-19. Both conserved end residues are part of each CDR3. The D gene is left open where the match is weak. Clone size appears in some rows only: once, few, many, or a class for an expanded clone.

cdr3_nt: TGTGCCAGCAGCTTACACCAGGTCTACACCTTC; cdr3_aa: CASSLHQVYTF; d_call: .; j_call: TRBJ1-2; v_call: TRBV7-9; cdr3_length: 11; clone_size: .
cdr3_nt: TGTGCCAGCAGCTTAGGGGGACAGGGGGCCGGGGAGCTGTTTTTT; cdr3_aa: CASSLGGQGAGELFF; d_call: TRBD1; j_call: TRBJ2-2; v_call: TRBV7-2; cdr3_length: 15; clone_size: .
cdr3_nt: TGCGCCAGCAGCTTGGCGTCAGATAATATTGAAAAACTGTTTTTT; cdr3_aa: CASSLASDNIEKLFF; d_call: .; j_call: TRBJ1-4; v_call: TRBV5-1; cdr3_length: 15; clone_size: .
cdr3_nt: TGTGCCAGTAGCCATACACAGGGCTTGGAACAGCCCCAGCATTTT; cdr3_aa: CASSHTQGLEQPQHF; d_call: .; j_call: TRBJ1-5; v_call: TRBV19; cdr3_length: 15; clone_size: few
cdr3_nt: TGCGCCAGCAGCCAAGGCCCCATCCGGGACAGGATGGTGCGGCGAGAGACCCAGTACTTC; cdr3_aa: CASSQGPIRDRMVRRETQYF; d_call: TRBD1; j_call: TRBJ2-5; v_call: TRBV4-1; cdr3_length: 20; clone_size: .
cdr3_nt: TGTGCCAGTAGTAGAGGGGGGGCCTACAATGAGCAGTTCTTC; cdr3_aa: CASSRGGAYNEQFF; d_call: .; j_call: TRBJ2-1; v_call: TRBV19; cdr3_length: 14; clone_size: .
cdr3_nt: TGCAGTGCTAGTCGGGGGGCAGGCACAGATACGCAGTATTTT; cdr3_aa: CSASRGAGTDTQYF; d_call: .; j_call: TRBJ2-3; v_call: TRBV20-1; cdr3_length: 14; clone_size: .
cdr3_nt: TGTGCCAGCAGTTTACATACTAGCACCCTCAATGAGCAGTTCTTC; cdr3_aa: CASSLHTSTLNEQFF; d_call: .; j_call: TRBJ2-1; v_call: TRBV28; cdr3_length: 15; clone_size: .
cdr3_nt: TGTGCCAGCAGTCGGGGGGATGAAAAACTGTTTTTT; cdr3_aa: CASSRGDEKLFF; d_call: .; j_call: TRBJ1-4; v_call: TRBV25-1; cdr3_length: 12; clone_size: .
cdr3_nt: TGCGCCAGCAGCTTGACCACTTTCACAGAGACTAATGAAAAACTGTTTTTT; cdr3_aa: CASSLTTFTETNEKLFF; d_call: .; j_call: TRBJ1-4; v_call: TRBV5-1; cdr3_length: 17; clone_size: once
cdr3_nt: TGTGCCAGCAGCTGGGGATGGGAGAGGTCCTACAATGAGCAGTTCTTC; cdr3_aa: CASSWGWERSYNEQFF; d_call: .; j_call: TRBJ2-1; v_call: TRBV7-8; cdr3_length: 16; clone_size: .
cdr3_nt: TGTGCCAGCAGCTTAGACGCCGGGTCCTACTACTCCTACGAGCAGTACTTC; cdr3_aa: CASSLDAGSYYSYEQYF; d_call: .; j_call: TRBJ2-7; v_call: TRBV7-9; cdr3_length: 17; clone_size: .
cdr3_nt: TGTGCCAGCAGCTTGGGAGGGCAGGGGTTTAACTATGGCTACACCTTC; cdr3_aa: CASSLGGQGFNYGYTF; d_call: .; j_call: TRBJ1-2; v_call: TRBV5-4; cdr3_length: 16; clone_size: .
cdr3_nt: TGTGCCATCAGCCCGGGACAGGGGGGCCAGCCCCAGCATTTT; cdr3_aa: CAISPGQGGQPQHF; d_call: TRBD1; j_call: TRBJ1-5; v_call: TRBV10-3; cdr3_length: 14; clone_size: once
cdr3_nt: TGTGCCAGCAGTGCGGGACTAGCGGCCTACAATGAGCAGTTCTTC; cdr3_aa: CASSAGLAAYNEQFF; d_call: TRBD2; j_call: TRBJ2-1; v_call: TRBV2; cdr3_length: 15; clone_size: once
cdr3_nt: TGTGCCAGCAGCCACACCTTTGGGGAGAGGGAAATTGGAAACACCATATATTTT; cdr3_aa: CASSHTFGEREIGNTIYF; d_call: .; j_call: TRBJ1-3; v_call: TRBV3-1/TRBV3-2; cdr3_length: 18; clone_size: once
cdr3_nt: TGTGCCAGCAGTTCCAGGGCAGATGAGCAGTTCTTC; cdr3_aa: CASSSRADEQFF; d_call: .; j_call: TRBJ2-1; v_call: TRBV27; cdr3_length: 12; clone_size: .
cdr3_nt: TGCAGTGGAGGGACAGACAATGAGCAGTTCTTC; cdr3_aa: CSGGTDNEQFF; d_call: TRBD1; j_call: TRBJ2-1; v_call: TRBV20-1; cdr3_length: 11; clone_size: .
cdr3_nt: TGTGCCAGCAGTCGGGGGTGGGCAGCTGAAGCTTTCTTT; cdr3_aa: CASSRGWAAEAFF; d_call: .; j_call: TRBJ1-1; v_call: TRBV6-5; cdr3_length: 13; clone_size: .
cdr3_nt: TGTGCCAGCACGGGACAGTGGGGCACTGAAGCTTTCTTT; cdr3_aa: CASTGQWGTEAFF; d_call: TRBD1; j_call: TRBJ1-1; v_call: TRBV6-5; cdr3_length: 13; clone_size: .
cdr3_nt: TGCGCCAGCAGTCCGACAGGCGGGAACACTGAAGCTTTCTTT; cdr3_aa: CASSPTGGNTEAFF; d_call: .; j_call: TRBJ1-1; v_call: TRBV10-1; cdr3_length: 14; clone_size: .
cdr3_nt: TGTGCCTGGAGTTACGGGACTGAACCGTACTTC; cdr3_aa: CAWSYGTEPYF; d_call: .; j_call: TRBJ2-7; v_call: TRBV30; cdr3_length: 11; clone_size: .
cdr3_nt: TGTGCCAGCAGCAGACAGGGTAATAATTCACCCCCCCACTTT; cdr3_aa: CASSRQGNNSPPHF; d_call: TRBD1; j_call: TRBJ1-6; v_call: TRBV7-3; cdr3_length: 14; clone_size: .
cdr3_nt: TGTGCCAGTGGGGCAGGGCGGCGAGAGACCCAGTACTTC; cdr3_aa: CASGAGRRETQYF; d_call: .; j_call: TRBJ2-5; v_call: TRBV19; cdr3_length: 13; clone_size: .
cdr3_nt: TGTGCCAGCAGCCCCGGCGGACTAGCGGACCTTTACAATGAGCAGTTCTTC; cdr3_aa: CASSPGGLADLYNEQFF; d_call: TRBD2; j_call: TRBJ2-1; v_call: TRBV7-9; cdr3_length: 17; clone_size: .
cdr3_nt: TGTGCCAGCAGTTCGGTCAGGGGACTAGCGGGAGGGCTCGCCGGGGAGCTGTTTTTT; cdr3_aa: CASSSVRGLAGGLAGELFF; d_call: TRBD2; j_call: TRBJ2-2; v_call: TRBV6-2/TRBV6-3; cdr3_length: 19; clone_size: .
cdr3_nt: TGTGCCACCAGCAGAGAGGCAGGGGGCATGGCTGAAGCTTTCTTT; cdr3_aa: CATSREAGGMAEAFF; d_call: TRBD1; j_call: TRBJ1-1; v_call: TRBV15; cdr3_length: 15; clone_size: .